This T cell receptor (beta chain) derives from a study of cytomegalovirus exposure and HLA in healthy donors. Turning to this clone: Its antigen is not known.

Whole-study findings and limits: It was reported in a later analysis that an Asian-associated ancestry cluster showed fewer N-insertions than the approximately 700-donor mean. V- and J-gene trimming of TCR beta was linked (in a later analysis) to a missense DCLRE1C variant.

Vbeta (60) and Jbeta (13) primers were used in the PCR. As handled by the study authors: Around 11 million shared chains were among approximately 87 million unique TCR beta chains counted in a later analysis. TCRdb keeps only in-frame clones here, not all; method: immunoSEQ multiplex PCR. That table supplies the V and J calls and clone size; D and trimming were determined from the DNA. The repertoire holds more than 150,000 clones, with around 77% as singletons. This CDR3 has 17 amino acids. From germline, CDR1 is SGHNT and CDR2 YYREEE (reference sequence). The J segment lost 0 bases and the V segment lost 4 bases, leaving 10 bases of the junction unmatched.

This chain uses TRBV5-4 with TRBJ1-3; 7 nucleotides line up with TRBD1. The receptor was derived from a woman between 25 and 40 years old in good health and CMV-seronegative. The specimen was PBMCs. CDR3 nucleotides: TGTGCCAGCAGCGTAGTAAACAGGGGATCCTCTGGAAACACCATATATTTT. Its translation: CASSVVNRGSSGNTIYF.